This TCR beta chain appears in the sequencing data of a study of CD8 T cells in ankylosing spondylitis. MiXCR was run by TCRdb on the 5' RACE reads, yielding one entry per CDR3 protein. The sample has 200,000 to 250,000 distinct CDR3 sequences; 10% to 13% are singletons. This clonotype was detected only a few times. The sequenced sample was blood, either unsorted or a sorted T cell fraction (not recorded which). This receptor was obtained from a male donor with ankylosing spondylitis or in good health (not recorded which).

The CDR3 loop is CASSQHGGANQFF. CDR3 in DNA: TGTGCCAGCAGCCAACACGGGGGGGCCAATCAGTTCTTC. The rearrangement links TRBV3-1 to TRBJ2-1; 8 bases match TRBD2. V gave up 2 bases and J gave up 13 bases; unmatched junction bases: 7. This CDR3 region has 13 residues. Germline CDR1 LGHDT, CDR2 YNNKEL (reference sequence).